The clone carrying this T cell receptor beta chain was counted at least ten times. Its antigen remains unknown. The cDNA was produced through 5'RACE with 10-nucleotide random UMIs. TCRdb re-derived calls from the 5' RACE reads in MiXCR, one entry per CDR3 protein. The sample includes roughly 46,000 distinct CDR3 sequences, about 1.8% of them seen just once. This record belongs to a study of neurological immune-mediated disorders. Study-wide results and limits: Expanded clones shared no identical CDR3 amino acid sequences across subjects, which suggested private TCR-beta repertoires in all groups. While HTLV-1-associated myelopathy showed the greatest TCR clonal expansion, multiple sclerosis showed the least, falling below healthy controls.

The CDR3 is 13 amino acids. CDR1 and CDR2 from the germline V gene are DFQATT and SNEGSKA (reference sequence). The ends lost 6 bases at V and 8 bases at J; junction bases unmatched: 7. The V call is TRBV20-1, the J call TRBJ1-6, with 7 bases that match TRBD1. The sequencing input was PBMCs. This TCR was sampled from a woman aged 35 to 49 with multiple sclerosis. CDR3 DNA sequence: TGCAGTGCCCAGGGGACAGCCGATTCACCCCTCCACTTT. As protein: CSAQGTADSPLHF.